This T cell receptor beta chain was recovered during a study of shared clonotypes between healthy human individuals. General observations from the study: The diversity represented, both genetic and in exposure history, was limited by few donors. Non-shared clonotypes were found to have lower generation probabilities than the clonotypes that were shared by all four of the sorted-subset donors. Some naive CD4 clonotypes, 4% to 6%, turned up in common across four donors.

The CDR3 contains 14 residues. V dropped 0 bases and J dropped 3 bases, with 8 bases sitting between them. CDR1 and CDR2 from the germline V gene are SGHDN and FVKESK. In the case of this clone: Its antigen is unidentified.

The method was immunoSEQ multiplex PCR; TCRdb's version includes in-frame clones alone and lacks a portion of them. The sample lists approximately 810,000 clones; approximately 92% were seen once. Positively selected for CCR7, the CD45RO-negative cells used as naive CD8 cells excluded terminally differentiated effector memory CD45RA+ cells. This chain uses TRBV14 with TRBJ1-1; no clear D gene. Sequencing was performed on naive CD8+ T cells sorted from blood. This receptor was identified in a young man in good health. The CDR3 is CASSQDISHTEAFF. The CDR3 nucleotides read TGTGCCAGCAGCCAAGATATAAGTCACACTGAAGCTTTCTTT.